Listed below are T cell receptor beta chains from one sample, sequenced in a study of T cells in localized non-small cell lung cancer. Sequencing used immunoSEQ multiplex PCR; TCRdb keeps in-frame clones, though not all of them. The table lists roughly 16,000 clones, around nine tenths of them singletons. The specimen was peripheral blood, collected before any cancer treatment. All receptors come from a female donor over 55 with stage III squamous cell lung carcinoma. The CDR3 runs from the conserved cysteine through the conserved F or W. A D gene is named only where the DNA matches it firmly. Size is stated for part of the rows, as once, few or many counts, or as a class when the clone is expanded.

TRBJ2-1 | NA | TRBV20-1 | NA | TGCAGTGCTCAGACCTCGGGGAAGCAGTTCTTC | CSAQTSGKQFF
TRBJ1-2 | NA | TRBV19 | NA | TGTGCCAGTACCAAAACGACGACGCCTGCTAATGGCTACACCTTC | CASTKTTTPANGYTF
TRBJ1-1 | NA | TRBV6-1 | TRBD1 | TGTGCCAGCAGACAGGGGAAGGACACTGAAGCTTTCTTT | CASRQGKDTEAFF
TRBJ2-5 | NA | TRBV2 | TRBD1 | TGTGCCAGCAGTGGCCTCCGGGACAGCGCCCAAGAGACCCAGTACTTC | CASSGLRDSAQETQYF
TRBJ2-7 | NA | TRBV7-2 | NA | TGTGCCAGCAGCTTACGTGGGACCTACGAGCAGTACTTC | CASSLRGTYEQYF
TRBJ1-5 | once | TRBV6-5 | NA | TGTGCCACCAAAAACCCTGGGAGCAATCAGCCCCAGCATTTT | CATKNPGSNQPQHF
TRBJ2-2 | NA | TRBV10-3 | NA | TGTGCCATCAGTGAGTCTGGCGCAGGGAGGAGCACCGGGGAGCTGTTTTTT | CAISESGAGRSTGELFF
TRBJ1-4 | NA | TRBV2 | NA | TGTGCCAGCAGTGTAGGAGGACTGCGGGGTAATGAAAAACTGTTTTTT | CASSVGGLRGNEKLFF
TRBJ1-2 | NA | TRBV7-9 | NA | TGTGCCAGCAGCCCGAGTTCTGACTATGGCTACACCTTC | CASSPSSDYGYTF
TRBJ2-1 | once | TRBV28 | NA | TGTGCCAGCAGTTGGGGACACAATGAGCAGTTCTTC | CASSWGHNEQFF
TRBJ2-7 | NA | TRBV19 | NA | TGTGCCAGTAGCTACGACCGGGACTACGAGCAGTACTTC | CASSYDRDYEQYF
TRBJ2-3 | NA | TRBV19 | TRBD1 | TGTGCCAGTAGTTCCCGGGACAGGGGTACAGATACGCAGTATTTT | CASSSRDRGTDTQYF
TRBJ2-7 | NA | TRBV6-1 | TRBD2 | TGTGCCAGCAGTGATGTAACTAGCGGGGGGGCCCGGGACGAGCAGTACTTC | CASSDVTSGGARDEQYF
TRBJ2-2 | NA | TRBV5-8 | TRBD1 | TGTGCCAGCACCCTGGAGGACAGGGCGACCGGGGAGCTGTTTTTT | CASTLEDRATGELFF
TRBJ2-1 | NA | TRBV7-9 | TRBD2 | TGTGCCAGCAGCTCCTCGGGAGGGAGTAGGGTCAATGAGCAGTTCTTC | CASSSSGGSRVNEQFF
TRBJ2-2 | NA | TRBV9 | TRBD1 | TGTGCCAGCAGCGAACGGGGACAGGGACCCACCGGGGAGCTGTTTTTT | CASSERGQGPTGELFF
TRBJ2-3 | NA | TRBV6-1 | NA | TGTGCCAGCAGTGAAGACAGGACAGATACGCAGTATTTT | CASSEDRTDTQYF
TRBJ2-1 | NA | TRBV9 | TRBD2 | TGTGCCAGCAGCGTCCTAGCGGGAGGGCCTTCCTACAATGAGCAGTTCTTC | CASSVLAGGPSYNEQFF
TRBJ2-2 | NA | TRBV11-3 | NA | TGTGCCAGCAGCCTTGGACAGGGAGGGTCCGGGGAGCTGTTTTTT | CASSLGQGGSGELFF
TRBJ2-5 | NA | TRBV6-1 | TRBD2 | TGTGCCAGCAGTGAAGCTACGGGAGGCGGGGAGACCCAGTACTTC | CASSEATGGGETQYF
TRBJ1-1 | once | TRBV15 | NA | TGTGCCACCAGCAGAACTGTAGACAGTTACACTGAAGCTTTCTTT | CATSRTVDSYTEAFF
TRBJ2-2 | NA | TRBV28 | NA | TGTGCCAGCAGTTTTAACCAGAACACCGGGGAGCTGTTTTTT | CASSFNQNTGELFF
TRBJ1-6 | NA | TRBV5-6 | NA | TGTGCCAGCAGCTCCGATCTTAGTGATGGAAATTCACCCCTCCACTTT | CASSSDLSDGNSPLHF
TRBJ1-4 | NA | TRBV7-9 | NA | TGTGCCAGCAGCTTAGGCCTCGGACAGCAAGGGGAAAAACTGTTTTTT | CASSLGLGQQGEKLFF
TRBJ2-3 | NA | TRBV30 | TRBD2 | TGTGCCGGGGGGGAGCGGTTCACAGATACGCAGTATTTT | CAGGERFTDTQYF
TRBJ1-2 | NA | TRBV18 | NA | TGTGCCAGCTCACCACCCCCAGATACTAACTATGGCTACACCTTC | CASSPPPDTNYGYTF
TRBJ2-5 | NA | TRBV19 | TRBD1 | TGTGCCAGTAGTTCATCATTCACAGGGGACCAAGAGACCCAGTACTTC | CASSSSFTGDQETQYF
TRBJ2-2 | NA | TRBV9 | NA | TGTGCCAGCAGCGTAGGGGACTTTCGGGGGCGGTCCACCGGGGAGCTGTTTTTT | CASSVGDFRGRSTGELFF
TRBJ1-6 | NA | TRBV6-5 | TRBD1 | TGTGCCAGCAGTCGACAGGGAAATTCACCCCTCCACTTT | CASSRQGNSPLHF
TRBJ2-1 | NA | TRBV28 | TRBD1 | TGTGCCAGCAGCGCCACAGGGGTCGAGAATGAGCAGTTCTTC | CASSATGVENEQFF
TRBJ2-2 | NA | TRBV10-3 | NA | TGTGCCATCAGTGAGATCAGGACATTGGTGACCGGGGAGCTGTTTTTT | CAISEIRTLVTGELFF
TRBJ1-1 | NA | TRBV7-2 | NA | TGTGCCAGCAGCCTATACGTAGAAACAGGAAACCCTGAAGCTTTCTTT | CASSLYVETGNPEAFF
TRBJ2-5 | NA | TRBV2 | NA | TGTGCCAGCAACGGGGACAAAAAAGAGACCCAGTACTTC | CASNGDKKETQYF
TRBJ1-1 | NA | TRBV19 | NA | TGTGCCAGTTTTAACAGAGACACTGAAGCTTTCTTT | CASFNRDTEAFF
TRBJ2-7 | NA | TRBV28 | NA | TGTGCCAGCAGTGGGGACGTGAACGAGCAGTACTTC | CASSGDVNEQYF
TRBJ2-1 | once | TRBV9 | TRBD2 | TGTGCCAGCAGCGAACTAGCGGGGGGATACAATGAGCAGTTCTTC | CASSELAGGYNEQFF
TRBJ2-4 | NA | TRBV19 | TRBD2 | TGTGCCAGTAGTGCGGGGACTAGCTGGGAGAACATTCAGTACTTC | CASSAGTSWENIQYF
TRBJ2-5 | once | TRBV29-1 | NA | TGCAGCGTTGAAGATTGGAGCGCGGAGACCCAGTACTTC | CSVEDWSAETQYF
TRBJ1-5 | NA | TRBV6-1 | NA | TGTGCCAGCAGTGAAATGGGGGCTCTCAATCAGCCCCAGCATTTT | CASSEMGALNQPQHF
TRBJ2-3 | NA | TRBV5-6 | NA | TGTGCCAGCAGCTTGGCGGCGGACCACCCCACAGATACGCAGTATTTT | CASSLAADHPTDTQYF
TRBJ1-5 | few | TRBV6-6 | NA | TGTGCCAGCGGCCGACAGGTAGTCGATCAGCCCCAGCATTTT | CASGRQVVDQPQHF
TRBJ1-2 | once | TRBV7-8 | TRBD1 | TGTGCCAGCAGCGAAAACCCGGGACAGCTCGTCTTTGGCTACACCTTC | CASSENPGQLVFGYTF
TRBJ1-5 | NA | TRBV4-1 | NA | NA | CASSQNGGGAILAQHF
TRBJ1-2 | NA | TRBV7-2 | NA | TGTGCCAGCAGCTTAGAGGGGGTGAGGGCAGTTTCTTTCTACACCTTC | CASSLEGVRAVSFYTF
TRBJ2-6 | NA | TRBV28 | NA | TGTGCCAGCAGCCCCCCCAGGACAGGGGCCAACGTCCTGACTTTC | CASSPPRTGANVLTF
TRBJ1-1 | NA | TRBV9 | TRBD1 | TGTGCCAGCGGGACAGCGAACACTGAAGCTTTCTTT | CASGTANTEAFF
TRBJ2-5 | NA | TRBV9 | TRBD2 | TGTGCCAGCAGCGTAGCTGGGATAGCGGGAGGTTCCCAAGAGACCCAGTACTTC | CASSVAGIAGGSQETQYF
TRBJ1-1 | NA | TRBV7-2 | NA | TGTGCCAGCAGCTTAGCCGGCGCAGGGGTGAACACTGAAGCTTTCTTT | CASSLAGAGVNTEAFF
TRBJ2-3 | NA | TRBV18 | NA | TGTGCCAGCTCCCCAGACAACGGTGGAGATACGCAGTATTTT | CASSPDNGGDTQYF
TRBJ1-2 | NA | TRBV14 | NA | TGTGCCAGCAGCCCGATTACGTCAGGTGACTATGGCTACACCTTC | CASSPITSGDYGYTF
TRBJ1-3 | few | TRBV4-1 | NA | TGCGCCAGCAGCCAAGAAGAGAGGGCTCGGGACATATATTTT | CASSQEERARDIYF